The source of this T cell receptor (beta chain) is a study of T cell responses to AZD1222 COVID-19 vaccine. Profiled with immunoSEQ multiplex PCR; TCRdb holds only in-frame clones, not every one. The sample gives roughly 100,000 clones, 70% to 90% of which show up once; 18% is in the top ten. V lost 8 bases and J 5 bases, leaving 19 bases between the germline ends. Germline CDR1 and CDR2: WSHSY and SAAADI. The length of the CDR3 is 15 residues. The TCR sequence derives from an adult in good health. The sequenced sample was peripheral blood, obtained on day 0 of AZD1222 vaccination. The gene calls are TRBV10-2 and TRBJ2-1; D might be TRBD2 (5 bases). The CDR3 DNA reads TGCGCCAGCGGTTCTCGGCGGACGGGAAACAATGAGCAGTTCTTC. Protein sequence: CASGSRRTGNNEQFF.